A selection of T cell receptor beta chains follows, all from one sample in a study of T cells in Graves' hyperthyroidism and ophthalmopathy. TCRdb used MiXCR to reprocess the multiplex PCR reads, holding one entry per CDR3 protein. The sample includes 640,000 or so distinct CDR3 sequences, 13% to 15% of them seen just once. Sequencing was done on a sample of blood. Receptors originate from a woman aged 18-35 years with Graves' ophthalmopathy. The CDR3 runs from the conserved cysteine through the conserved F or W. D genes are given only for firm matches. Only part of the rows carry a size: once, few, many, or a class if the clone is expanded.

clone_size,v_call,d_call,j_call,cdr3_aa,cdr3_nt
.,TRBV9,.,TRBJ1-1,CASSALDMNTEAFF,TGTGCCAGCAGCGCTCTAGACATGAACACTGAAGCTTTCTTT
many,TRBV27,TRBD1,TRBJ1-2,CASSPLSGGVGYGYTF,TGTGCCAGCAGTCCCCTTTCAGGGGGGGTAGGCTATGGCTACACCTTC
many,TRBV11-1,.,TRBJ1-1,CASSSWSVLGGTEAFF,TGTGCCAGCAGCTCGTGGTCCGTATTAGGGGGGACTGAAGCTTTCTTT
many,TRBV11-2,.,TRBJ2-3,CASSPYRGSEGSTDTQYF,TGTGCCAGCAGCCCCTATCGAGGGTCTGAGGGGAGCACAGATACGCAGTATTTT
few,TRBV15,.,TRBJ1-1,CATSRDRGIGTTEAFF,TGTGCCACCAGCAGAGATCGTGGTATAGGGACGACTGAAGCTTTCTTT
many,TRBV7-3,.,TRBJ2-1,CASSLSTGEQFF,TGTGCCAGCAGCTTATCGACCGGTGAGCAGTTCTTC
few,TRBV3-2,.,TRBJ2-7,CASSPDPKAGATYEQYF,TGTGCCAGCAGCCCGGACCCAAAAGCGGGAGCCACCTACGAGCAGTACTTC
many,TRBV6-1,TRBD1,TRBJ1-1,CASSDKDRAGTEAFF,TGTGCCAGCAGTGATAAGGACAGGGCTGGTACTGAAGCTTTCTTT
many,TRBV18,.,TRBJ1-1,CASSPRTENTEAFF,TGTGCCAGCTCACCCAGGACAGAGAACACTGAAGCTTTCTTT
few,TRBV19,.,TRBJ2-2,CASSILSSNTGELFF,TGTGCCAGTAGTATTCTTTCCAGCAACACCGGGGAGCTGTTTTTT
many,TRBV9,.,TRBJ1-2,CASSKGDYGYTF,TGTGCCTCCAGCAAGGGCGACTATGGCTACACCTTC
many,TRBV27,.,TRBJ2-1,CASNFGTNGNEQFF,TGTGCCAGCAACTTCGGGACAAATGGGAATGAGCAGTTCTTC
.,TRBV12-5,.,TRBJ2-2,CASGLGVGSTGELFF,TGTGCTAGTGGTTTGGGGGTCGGCTCCACCGGGGAGCTGTTTTTT
few,TRBV10-1,TRBD1,TRBJ1-3,CASSEARDRSGNTIYF,TGCGCCAGCAGTGAGGCCCGGGACAGGTCTGGAAACACCATATATTTT
many,TRBV6-1,.,TRBJ1-2,CASSEVNYGYTF,TGTGCCAGCAGTGAAGTTAACTATGGCTACACCTTC
many,TRBV12-3/TRBV12-4,.,TRBJ2-4,CASSRTGSLAKNIQYF,TGTGCCAGCAGTCGTACAGGGTCCCTAGCCAAAAACATTCAGTACTTC
many,TRBV28,TRBD2,TRBJ2-7,CASSLQGLANSYEQYF,TGTGCCAGCAGTTTGCAGGGACTAGCGAACTCCTACGAGCAGTACTTC
many,TRBV28,TRBD1,TRBJ1-5,CASSSPTGADQPQHF,TGTGCCAGCAGTTCCCCCACAGGGGCGGATCAGCCCCAGCATTTT
.,TRBV20-1,TRBD1,TRBJ1-1,CSVLIPGQGGTEAFF,TGCAGTGTCCTAATACCGGGACAGGGAGGCACTGAAGCTTTCTTT
many,TRBV2,TRBD1,TRBJ2-7,CASRPGTGYHEQYF,TGTGCCAGCAGACCCGGGACAGGGTACCACGAGCAGTACTTC
.,TRBV7-9,.,TRBJ2-4,CASSPRDTYIQYF,TGTGCCAGCAGCCCCCGGGACACCTACATTCAGTACTTC
few,TRBV27,.,TRBJ2-7,CASSTNGHEQYF,TGTGCCAGCAGTACTAATGGGCACGAGCAGTACTTC